The 24 T cell receptor beta chains presented below share a single source sample, sequenced in a study of cytomegalovirus exposure and HLA in healthy donors. PCR amplification relied on 60 Vbeta primers (plus 13 Jbeta primers). Assay used: immunoSEQ multiplex PCR; TCRdb lists only in-frame clones, some missing. The sample has 150,000 to 190,000 clones; about 75% are singletons. The sample was PBMCs. The receptors shown here come from a man between 18 and 35 years old in good health and CMV-seronegative.

The rearrangement joins TRBV7-7 to TRBJ2-7; 8 bases match TRBD2. The length of the CDR3 is 14 residues. Germline trimming cut 5 bases from V and 1 base from J; bases unmatched to any gene: 4. Germline values: CDR1 SSHAT, CDR2 FNYEAQ (reference sequence). CDR3 amino acids: CASSPGGPSYEQYF. CDR3 nucleotides: TGTGCCAGCAGCCCGGGGGGGCCGTCCTACGAGCAGTACTTC.

This sequence joins TRBV27 and TRBJ2-1, with 8 bases matching TRBD2. Germline CDR1 is MNHEY and CDR2 is SMNVEV (reference sequence). The CDR3 is 17 amino acids. Losses at the gene ends were 8 bases for V and 5 bases for J; bases not matched to a gene: 17. CDR3 sequence: CASGLSDGGLANNEQFF. As DNA, the CDR3 is TGTGCCAGCGGCCTATCCGATGGTGGACTAGCAAACAATGAGCAGTTCTTC.

The rearrangement links TRBV10-1 to TRBJ2-2; D ambiguous. The CDR3 length is 14 residues. CDR1 WNHNN and CDR2 SYGVQD come from the germline V gene (reference sequence). V lost 7 bases and J 6 bases, leaving 15 bases between the germline ends. The CDR3 loop is CASTQEPFAGELFF. In nucleotides, the CDR3 is TGCGCCAGCACGCAGGAACCGTTCGCCGGGGAGCTGTTTTTT.

V usage is TRBV7-9 and J usage is TRBJ2-7; tentatively, D is TRBD1 (6 bases). This CDR3 comprises 16 residues. The V gene lost 7 bases and the J gene lost 2 bases, with 21 bases spanning the gap. In germline, CDR1 is SEHNR, CDR2 FQNEAQ (reference sequence). The CDR3 coding sequence is TGTGCCAGCACAATATCGACAGGTGGGGCCACCTACGAGCAGTACTTC. This encodes CASTISTGGATYEQYF.

V usage is TRBV5-1 and J usage is TRBJ1-1, with TRBD1 matching over 7 bases. This CDR3 has 13 residues. Trimming at V came to 4 bases and at J to 3 bases, leaving 3 bases not matched to a gene. Germline CDR1 and CDR2: SGHRS and YFSETQ. In nucleotides, the CDR3 is TGCGCCAGCAGCCCTCAGGGGGACACTGAAGCTTTCTTT. It is translated as CASSPQGDTEAFF.

This clone was counted a few times. The chain has TRBV4-3 and TRBJ2-5, with D possibly being TRBD2 (5 bases). The DNA end favors TRBJ2-7, so the J call may be wrong. Looked up from germline, CDR1 is LGHNA and CDR2 is YSLEER. This CDR3 contains 17 residues. The CDR3 loop is CASSQDSFRGKGYEQYF. The CDR3, as DNA: TGCGCCAGCAGCCAAGATTCTTTTCGGGGTAAGGGCTACGAGCAGTACTTC.

The rearrangement links TRBV7-6 to TRBJ2-7; TRBD2 matches 9 bases. Unmatched junction bases numbered 11, after V lost 3 bases and J lost 2 bases. The CDR3 loop spans 17 amino acids. CDR1 and CDR2 from the germline V gene are SGHVS and FNYEAQ. The CDR3, as DNA: TGTGCCAGCAGCTTGGGATTTGGGCCTAGCGGGACCTACGAGCAGTACTTC. Its protein product is CASSLGFGPSGTYEQYF.

The rearrangement links TRBV7-2 to TRBJ2-3; 8 nucleotides match TRBD2. Germline CDR1 and CDR2: SGHTA and FQGNSA. V shed 2 bases and J 6 bases; nucleotides not matched to a gene: 7. The CDR3 runs 15 residues. The CDR3 region has the DNA TGTGCCAGCAGCTTACCGGGAGGGCCAGGGGATACGCAGTATTTT. Translated, it gives CASSLPGGPGDTQYF. The full variable domain, its missing parts supplied by reference TRBV7-2 and TRBJ2-3, is GAGVSQSPSNKVTEKGKDVELRCDPISGHTALYWYRQSLGQGLEFLIYFQGNSAPDKSGLPSDRFSAERTGGSVSTLTIQRTQQEDSAVYLCASSLPGGPGDTQYFGPGTRLTVL.

The CDR3 sequence is CASSFGTVYGYTF. The CDR3 DNA is TGTGCCAGCAGTTTCGGGACAGTCTATGGCTACACCTTC. This chain joins TRBV5-4 and TRBJ1-2, with TRBD1 identical over 7 bases. Germline loops: CDR1 SGHNT, CDR2 YYREEE (reference sequence). This CDR3 spans 13 amino acids. With V trimmed by 5 bases and J by 4 bases, 5 bases remained unmatched. Full variable domain (missing parts from reference TRBV5-4 and TRBJ1-2): ETGVTQSPTHLIKTRGQQVTLRCSSQSGHNTVSWYQQALGQGPQFIFQYYREEENGRGNFPPRFSGLQFPNYSSELNVNALELDDSALYLCASSFGTVYGYTFGSGTRLTVV.

The sample holds a few counts of this clone. The V gene is TRBV4-3, the J gene TRBJ2-1; unclear D gene. The CDR3 runs 14 residues. With 1 base removed from V and 1 base from J, the gap between germline ends came to 5 bases. Germline-derived CDR1 and CDR2 are LGHNA and YSLEER. In DNA form, the CDR3 reads TGCGCCAGCAGCCAAGCCAGATCCTACAATGAGCAGTTCTTC. Encoded protein: CASSQARSYNEQFF.

The rearrangement links TRBV25-1 to TRBJ2-1; TRBD1 matches at 10 bases. The CDR3 totals 17 residues. V shed 2 bases and J 5 bases; nucleotides not matched to a gene: 9. Germline CDR1 is MGHDK and CDR2 is SYGVNS. For the CDR3, the DNA is TGTGCCAGCAGTGAAGGGTCGGGACAGGGGTTCCACAATGAGCAGTTCTTC. Its translation: CASSEGSGQGFHNEQFF.

The chain combines TRBV10-1 with TRBJ1-4; 7 bases align to TRBD1. CDR1 is WNHNN and CDR2 is SYGVQD in the germline V gene (reference sequence). The CDR3 is 14 residues long. The V gene end was trimmed by 6 bases and the J gene end by 2 bases; junction bases not matched to a gene: 3. CDR3 DNA: TGCGCCAGCAGCTCAGGGGGGACTAATGAAAAACTGTTTTTT. It is translated as CASSSGGTNEKLFF.

The chain carries TRBV25-1 and TRBJ2-6; no reliable D call. Per the germline V gene, CDR1 is MGHDK and CDR2 is SYGVNS. The CDR3 is 15 residues long. Trimming took off 4 bases at V and 0 bases at J, with 7 bases between the two ends. CDR3 coding DNA: TGTGCCAGCAGTGGTGGCTCCTCTGGGGCCAACGTCCTGACTTTC. This codes for CASSGGSSGANVLTF. Complete variable domain (other parts from reference TRBV25-1 and TRBJ2-6): EADIYQTPRYLVIGTGKKITLECSQTMGHDKMYWYQQDPGMELHLIHYSYGVNSTEKGDLSSESTVSRIRTEHFPLTLESARPSHTSQYLCASSGGSSGANVLTFGAGSRLTVL.

The chain carries TRBV12-5 and TRBJ1-1, with TRBD1 as a possible D gene (5 bases). Looked up from germline, CDR1 is LGHNT and CDR2 is FRNRAP. The CDR3 is made up of 13 amino acids. The ends were cut back, 6 bases at V and 5 bases at J, with 13 bases in the middle. The CDR3 DNA reads TGTGCTAGTGGACCCAGTCAGGGAACTGAAGCTTTCTTT. Amino acid sequence: CASGPSQGTEAFF.

This sequence joins TRBV2 and TRBJ2-5, with 12 bases lining up with TRBD2. Per germline, CDR1 SNHLY and CDR2 FYNNEI. J gave up 3 bases and V 5 bases, and 10 bases lay outside the gene matches. This CDR3 has 17 residues. CDR3 region: CASSPLLTSGSKETQYF. CDR3 DNA sequence: TGTGCCAGCAGTCCCCTCTTGACTAGCGGGAGTAAAGAGACCCAGTACTTC.

The chain employs TRBV28 and TRBJ1-2; D remains unclear. The CDR3 spans 14 residues. Germline assignment: CDR1 MDHEN and CDR2 SYDVKM. Trimming removed 2 bases at V and 2 bases at J, with 9 bases between. In DNA, the CDR3 is TGTGCCAGCAGTTTAAGCGCAACCAACTATGGCTACACCTTC. This gives the protein CASSLSATNYGYTF.

This clone occurred once. The chain joins TRBV7-8 to TRBJ2-3, with 9 bases matching TRBD2. The V and J ends lost 8 bases and 6 bases, in that order; junction bases with no gene match: 15. Germline CDR1 and CDR2: SGHVS and FQNEAQ. This CDR3 comprises 16 residues. CDR3 DNA: TGTGCCAGCTCTTCCTGGAATAGCGGGAGAGGGGATACGCAGTATTTT. Amino acids: CASSSWNSGRGDTQYF.

This clone was counted only a few times. The J gene is TRBJ1-1, the V gene TRBV9; TRBD1 might be the D (5 bases). Per the germline V gene, CDR1 is SGDLS and CDR2 is YYNGEE. V was pared by 4 bases and J by 2 bases, with 12 bases between. This CDR3 has 14 residues. CDR3 bases: TGTGCCAGCAGCACCCTACAGGTAAACACTGAAGCTTTCTTT. It encodes CASSTLQVNTEAFF. Variable domain in full (rest from reference TRBV9 and TRBJ1-1): DSGVTQTPKHLITATGQRVTLRCSPRSGDLSVYWYQQSLDQGLQFLIQYYNGEERAKGNILERFSAQQFPDLHSELNLSSLELGDSALYFCASSTLQVNTEAFFGQGTRLTVV.

The gene calls are TRBV11-2 and TRBJ1-1; D uncertain. The ends were cut back, 3 bases at V and 1 base at J, with 6 bases in the middle. Germline assignment: CDR1 SGHAT and CDR2 FQNNGV. The CDR3 sequence is 13 residues long. CDR3 region: CASSFSENTEAFF. As DNA, the CDR3 is TGTGCCAGCAGCTTCTCAGAGAACACTGAAGCTTTCTTT.

The rearrangement uses TRBV7-2 and TRBJ1-5, with D tentatively TRBD1 (5 bases). The germline gives CDR1 SGHTA, CDR2 FQGNSA. The CDR3 consists of 16 residues. V was trimmed by 3 bases and J by 4 bases, leaving 16 bases between them. CDR3 loop: CASSLEGRGPNQPQHF. The DNA of the CDR3 is TGTGCCAGCAGCTTGGAGGGTCGGGGACCGAATCAGCCCCAGCATTTT.

V gene TRBV7-2 combines with J gene TRBJ1-3; tentative D call: TRBD1 (6 bases). The germline V gene encodes CDR1 SGHTA and CDR2 FQGNSA. The germline V and J ends were trimmed by 5 bases and 1 base, with 12 bases remaining between them. The CDR3 is 15 residues long. CDR3: CASSPTGFSGNTIYF. CDR3 nucleotide sequence: TGTGCCAGCAGCCCCACAGGGTTTTCTGGAAACACCATATATTTT.

The V call is TRBV4-3, the J call TRBJ1-2; D possibly corresponds to TRBD1 (5 bases). V gave up 1 base and J gave up 4 bases, with 10 bases separating them. Germline CDR1 LGHNA, CDR2 YSLEER. The CDR3 sequence is 14 residues long. The CDR3 bases are TGCGCCAGCAGCCAAGGCGGGGGGAGCTATGGCTACACCTTC. Amino acid sequence: CASSQGGGSYGYTF.

The rearrangement uses TRBV5-1 and TRBJ2-3; perhaps TRBD1 as D (5 bases). The CDR3 totals 13 residues. In germline, CDR1 is SGHRS, CDR2 YFSETQ. V was trimmed by 5 bases and J by 8 bases, leaving 15 bases between them. CDR3 nucleotides: TGCGCCAGCAGAGAAGGGGAAAAGAGTACGCAGTATTTT. It yields the protein CASREGEKSTQYF.

This chain joins TRBV7-9 and TRBJ2-5; D is ambiguous. The CDR3 totals 14 residues. Between the trimmed V and J ends, which lost 1 base and 4 bases, there was a span of 10 bases. Per the germline V gene, CDR1 is SEHNR and CDR2 is FQNEAQ (reference sequence). The CDR3 DNA reads as TGTGCCAGCAGCTTAGGGGCAGTTGGAGAGACCCAGTACTTC. This translates into CASSLGAVGETQYF.